Listed here are 22 T cell receptor beta chains from one sample, sequenced in a study of shared clonotypes between healthy human individuals. Profiled with immunoSEQ multiplex PCR; TCRdb holds only in-frame clones, not every one. This table has millions of clones, roughly 94% appearing once. It was CD45RO-negative cells, positively selected for CCR7, that made up naive CD8 cells, with terminally differentiated effector memory CD45RA+ cells excluded. Sequenced sample: naive CD8+ T cells sorted from blood. Source of these receptors: a young man in good health.

Regarding this clone: The sample carries other DNA sequences with the same CDR3. The chain is built from TRBV27 and TRBJ2-7; 9 bases map to TRBD2. CDR3 length: 14 amino acids. After removal of 1 base from V and 3 bases from J, the junction contained 1 base not matched to a gene. Germline-derived CDR1 and CDR2 are MNHEY and SMNVEV (reference sequence). CDR3 in amino acids: CASSLYSGGYEQYF. CDR3 bases: TGTGCCAGCAGTTTATATAGCGGGGGCTACGAGCAGTACTTC.

V usage is TRBV4-3 and J usage is TRBJ2-1; the D is unclear. Trimming took 5 bases from V and 5 from J, leaving 16 bases between them. Germline V gene lookup returns CDR1 LGHNA and CDR2 YSLEER. This CDR3 has 15 amino acids. CDR3 sequence reads: CASSILDERDNEQFF. The CDR3 DNA sequence: TGCGCCAGCAGCATCCTCGACGAACGGGACAATGAGCAGTTCTTC.

The rearrangement uses TRBV5-1 and TRBJ2-2, with 8 nucleotides matching TRBD2. The CDR3 has 15 residues. Per the germline V gene, CDR1 is SGHRS and CDR2 is YFSETQ. Losses at the gene ends were 0 bases for V and 6 bases for J; bases not matched to a gene: 4. CDR3 loop: CASSLDAGGSGELFF. The CDR3 DNA sequence: TGCGCCAGCAGCTTGGACGCGGGAGGATCCGGGGAGCTGTTTTTT.

This CDR3 reads CASTPTSGNSYEQYF. In DNA, the CDR3 is TGTGCCAGCACTCCTACTAGCGGGAATTCCTACGAGCAGTACTTC. The chain links TRBV27 to TRBJ2-7, with 10 bases fitting TRBD2. The CDR3 is 15 amino acids. The germline V gene encodes CDR1 MNHEY and CDR2 SMNVEV (reference sequence). The junction had 7 bases not matched to a gene; V was cut back by 7 bases and J by 1 base.

This rearrangement joins TRBV7-8 to TRBJ1-4; D gene uncertain. V lost 7 bases and J lost 4, with 16 bases in between. Germline-derived CDR1 and CDR2 are SGHVS and FQNEAQ. This CDR3 contains 15 residues. The CDR3 region has the DNA TGTGCCAGCACTAATACGTTCGGCGTTAATGAAAAACTGTTTTTT. Protein sequence: CASTNTFGVNEKLFF.

The V gene is TRBV29-1, the J gene TRBJ2-3; 13 bases line up with TRBD2. The CDR3 extends over 15 amino acids. Germline V gene sequence: CDR1 SQVTM, CDR2 ANQGSEA. Germline trimming cut 7 bases from V and 3 bases from J; bases unmatched to any gene: 7. Here the CDR3 reads CSAPGLAGVTDTQYF. Here the CDR3 DNA reads TGCAGCGCCCCTGGACTAGCGGGAGTGACAGATACGCAGTATTTT.

The chain couples TRBV19 to TRBJ2-1; D is uncertain. CDR1 is LNHDA, CDR2 SQIVND, per germline (reference sequence). Trimming left V 6 bases short and J 1 base short, with 13 bases between. CDR3 length: 15 residues. In DNA form, the CDR3 reads TGTGCCAGTAGCGGTCCGAACCCTTCCTACAATGAGCAGTTCTTC. As protein: CASSGPNPSYNEQFF.

The rearrangement uses TRBV6-5 and TRBJ2-5; D unclear. The CDR3 runs to 14 residues. CDR1 and CDR2 from the germline V gene are MNHEY and SVGAGI. Trimming took off 0 bases at V and 5 bases at J, with 10 bases between the two ends. CDR3 bases: TGTGCCAGCAGTTACTCGTACCCGGAGGAGACCCAGTACTTC. Amino acids: CASSYSYPEETQYF.

This chain uses TRBV16 with TRBJ2-7; D unclear. Germline V CDR1 and CDR2: KGHSY, FQNENV. The CDR3 has 11 amino acids. V was pared by 5 bases and J by 3 bases, with 5 bases between. In DNA, the CDR3 is TGTGCCAGCAGCGTACTCTACGAGCAGTACTTC. This sequence encodes CASSVLYEQYF.

This clone was recorded only once. The genes are TRBV28 and TRBJ1-6, with D possibly being TRBD1 (6 bases). Germline V lookup: CDR1 MDHEN, CDR2 SYDVKM. The CDR3 loop spans 12 amino acids. V was trimmed by 8 bases and J by 12 bases, leaving 14 bases between them. DNA for the CDR3: TGTGCCAGCTCAAACAGGGCAGGACCCCTCCACTTT. This encodes CASSNRAGPLHF.

The CDR3 loop reads CASSPGLAGGSSYNEQFF. The CDR3 DNA reads as TGTGCCAGCAGCCCGGGACTAGCGGGGGGGAGCTCCTACAATGAGCAGTTCTTC. This sequence joins TRBV5-4 and TRBJ2-1; 16 bases map to TRBD2. The CDR3 is 18 residues long. The V gene end was trimmed by 4 bases and the J gene end by 0 bases; junction bases not matched to a gene: 4. Germline V gene sequence: CDR1 SGHNT, CDR2 YYREEE (reference sequence). Full variable domain (remainder filled in from reference TRBV5-4 and TRBJ2-1): ETGVTQSPTHLIKTRGQQVTLRCSSQSGHNTVSWYQQALGQGPQFIFQYYREEENGRGNFPPRFSGLQFPNYSSELNVNALELDDSALYLCASSPGLAGGSSYNEQFFGPGTRLTVL.

The rearrangement joins TRBV9 to TRBJ2-7; TRBD2 is a possible D gene (6 bases). Trimming pared 0 bases from V and 3 bases from J, leaving 13 bases between. Germline CDR1 SGDLS, CDR2 YYNGEE. This CDR3 is 15 amino acids long. The CDR3 spells CASSVEGGVGYEQYF. In DNA, the CDR3 is TGTGCCAGCAGCGTAGAGGGCGGGGTGGGCTACGAGCAGTACTTC.

The gene calls are TRBV11-2 and TRBJ2-7, with D tentatively TRBD1 (5 bases). The CDR3 has 14 residues. V lost 1 base to trimming and J lost 7 bases, with 14 bases between them. Germline V lookup: CDR1 SGHAT, CDR2 FQNNGV. In DNA form, the CDR3 reads TGTGCCAGCAGCTTAGTCGTAGGGGCGAGGGAGCAGTACTTC. It translates to CASSLVVGAREQYF.

V is TRBV4-1 and J is TRBJ1-4; D is ambiguous. V gave up 1 base and J gave up 3 bases, with 9 bases separating them. In germline, CDR1 is MGHRA, CDR2 YSYEKL. There are 15 residues in the CDR3. The CDR3 DNA sequence: TGCGCCAGCAGCCAAGGACCCCCAGCTAATGAAAAACTGTTTTTT. This translates into CASSQGPPANEKLFF.

The CDR3 sequence: CASSRLTGSGELFF. CDR3 sequence (DNA): TGCGCCAGCAGCCGCCTAACGGGGAGCGGGGAGCTGTTTTTT. The chain uses TRBV4-3 and TRBJ2-2; perhaps TRBD2 as D (5 bases). There are 14 residues in the CDR3. Looked up from germline, CDR1 is LGHNA and CDR2 is YSLEER. Deletions cut 4 bases from V and 7 bases from J, with 13 bases between.

V and J are TRBV7-9 and TRBJ2-5; D might be TRBD1 or TRBD2, each matching 6 bases. The CDR3 has 14 residues. Germline lookup yields CDR1 SEHNR and CDR2 FQNEAQ (reference sequence). V lost 4 bases and J 4 bases, leaving 13 bases between the germline ends. This chain's CDR3 is CASSSWGAGETQYF. Written as DNA, the CDR3 is TGTGCCAGCAGCTCCTGGGGGGCGGGAGAGACCCAGTACTTC.

This clone was detected once. This sequence joins TRBV11-3 and TRBJ2-7; D remains unclear. V was pared by 5 bases and J by 2 bases, with 4 bases between. Germline values: CDR1 SGHNT, CDR2 YENEEA. The CDR3 consists of 11 residues. CDR3 sequence reads: CASSRAYEQYF. The CDR3 DNA follows: TGTGCCAGCAGCCGGGCCTACGAGCAGTACTTC.

The J gene is TRBJ2-7, the V gene TRBV5-5, with 7 bases lining up with TRBD1. From germline, CDR1 is SGHKS and CDR2 YYEKEE (reference sequence). The CDR3 loop spans 15 amino acids. Unmatched junction bases numbered 6, after V lost 2 bases and J lost 1 base. In nucleotides, the CDR3 is TGTGCCAGCAGCTTTTCGGGACAGCCATCCTACGAGCAGTACTTC. As protein: CASSFSGQPSYEQYF.

This rearrangement joins TRBV6-6 to TRBJ2-1; maybe TRBD2 (7 bases). Between the trimmed V and J ends, which lost 2 bases and 2 bases, there was a span of 10 bases. The CDR3 spans 15 residues. In germline, CDR1 is MNHNY, CDR2 SVGAGI (reference sequence). Here the CDR3 reads CASSYEGGAYNEQFF. The CDR3 DNA sequence: TGTGCCAGCAGTTACGAAGGGGGGGCCTACAATGAGCAGTTCTTC.

CDR3 sequence: CANPQGAGEQYF. DNA for the CDR3: TGTGCCAACCCCCAGGGGGCAGGGGAGCAGTACTTC. V gene TRBV11-1 combines with J gene TRBJ2-7; TRBD1 matches 8 bases. The CDR3 is made up of 12 amino acids. V dropped 10 bases and J dropped 7; count of bases not matched to a gene: 9. CDR1 SGHAT and CDR2 FQDESV come from the germline V gene (reference sequence).

The chain links TRBV7-9 to TRBJ2-7; TRBD1 matches at 7 bases. This CDR3 region has 13 residues. V lost 6 bases to trimming and J lost 0 bases; unmatched junction nucleotides: 2. Germline assignment: CDR1 SEHNR and CDR2 FQNEAQ (reference sequence). In DNA form, the CDR3 reads TGTGCCAGCAGGTCAGGGGGCTCCTACGAGCAGTACTTC. Residues: CASRSGGSYEQYF.

This clone was recorded once. This rearrangement joins TRBV7-6 to TRBJ2-1; TRBD2 matches at 9 bases. This CDR3 spans 16 amino acids. CDR1 SGHVS and CDR2 FNYEAQ come from the germline V gene. J was trimmed by 7 bases and V by 5 bases; bases with no gene match: 12. CDR3 protein: CASSQTSGGLGNEQFF. CDR3 bases: TGTGCCAGCAGCCAGACAAGCGGGGGGCTAGGGAATGAGCAGTTCTTC.